The clone carrying this T cell receptor (beta chain) showed up just once. This specimen comes from a study of shared T cell receptors in the human thymus. The repertoire was sequenced with immunoSEQ multiplex PCR; TCRdb's copy has only in-frame clones and lacks some. The table lists some 700,000 clones, around 87% of them singletons. This same sample was also taken into another study, of human thymus T cells. Per that paper: Immunologically healthy infants in Finland undergoing congenital heart defect surgery were the donors. Thymic tissue was derived from resections collected during corrective heart surgery. V and J gene usage appeared biased in thymic and blood repertoires. Thymic repertoires of unrelated individuals were reported in related research to overlap highly.

This TCR came from a boy younger than two with a congenital heart defect. Sequencing was performed on thymocytes.

The CDR3 is CAIRRGTPPEQYF. The CDR3, as DNA: TGTGCCATCAGGAGGGGGACCCCTCCCGAGCAGTACTTC. V gene TRBV10-3 combines with J gene TRBJ2-7, with D perhaps TRBD1 (6 bases). Germline loops: CDR1 ENHRY, CDR2 SYGVKD. V shed 6 bases and J shed 6 bases, with 15 bases lying between them. The CDR3 length is 13 residues.